Shown below are 17 T cell receptor beta chains from a single sample sequenced in a study of multiple sclerosis patients with progressive multifocal leukoencephalopathy. TCRdb's table, derived via immunoSEQ multiplex PCR, lists solely in-frame clones and lacks some. The table has about 25,000 clones, 75% to 95% seen once. This sample's time point: about 13 months of natalizumab therapy. The source was PBMCs, collected from a patient treated with natalizumab. The origin of the receptors is a man under 40 with multiple sclerosis.

This chain uses TRBV2 with TRBJ2-4; D may correspond to TRBD1 or TRBD2 (5 bases each). The germline V and J ends were trimmed by 4 bases and 7 bases, with 5 bases remaining between them. The CDR3 has 11 residues. CDR1 is SNHLY and CDR2 is FYNNEI in the germline V gene. CDR3 sequence reads: CASSGGNIQYF. Here the CDR3 DNA reads TGTGCCAGCAGTGGGGGGAACATTCAGTACTTC.

This chain links TRBV18 with TRBJ2-7; D might be TRBD2 (6 bases). The germline V gene encodes CDR1 KGHSH and CDR2 LQKENI. V lost 4 bases to trimming and J lost 6 bases, with 16 bases between them. The CDR3 contains 14 residues. This chain's CDR3 is CASSLASERVEQYF. The CDR3 nucleotides are TGTGCCAGCTCACTGGCTAGCGAGAGAGTCGAGCAGTACTTC.

The CDR3 DNA follows: TGTGCCAGCAGCCCCACCCAGCTAGCGGGAGGGCGGAGAGATACGCAGTATTTT. Translating it yields CASSPTQLAGGRRDTQYF. The chain employs TRBV11-2 and TRBJ2-3, with TRBD2 matching 12 bases. CDR1 is SGHAT and CDR2 is FQNNGV in the germline V gene. With 5 bases clipped from V and 5 bases from J, the junction kept 14 bases outside the gene matches. This CDR3 is built from 18 residues.

This chain uses TRBV5-1 with TRBJ2-5; the D gene could be TRBD1 or TRBD2 (6 bases each). Germline V gene lookup returns CDR1 SGHRS and CDR2 YFSETQ. The CDR3 has 15 amino acids. V was shortened by 0 bases and J by 3 bases, with 12 bases between the two germline ends. CDR3 sequence (DNA): TGCGCCAGCAGCTTGGGGAACAGGGAGGAAGAGACCCAGTACTTC. Translation gives CASSLGNREEETQYF.

The V gene is TRBV21-1, the J gene TRBJ2-7; the table's D call TRBD2 went unverified against the DNA. TRBV21-1 is annotated as a pseudogene. This CDR3 has 15 residues. CDR3 DNA sequence: TGTGCCAGCAGCAAAGTAGCGGGAGGGCCGTGGGAGCAGTACGTC. Translated: CASSKVAGGPWEQYV.

The CDR3 reads CAISESLEYGYTF. The CDR3 coding sequence is TGTGCCATCAGTGAGTCTCTAGAGTATGGCTACACCTTC. The rearrangement joins TRBV10-3 to TRBJ1-2; D is uncertain. Germline V gene data show CDR1 as ENHRY and CDR2 as SYGVKD. There are 13 residues in the CDR3. Trimming shortened V by 0 bases and J by 5 bases, and 7 bases separated the two germline ends.

Remarks on this clone: In the same sample, other DNA sequences code for this CDR3. The chain combines TRBV6-6 with TRBJ2-7, with 7 bases fitting TRBD2. Germline assignment: CDR1 MNHNY and CDR2 SVGAGI (reference sequence). With 5 bases clipped from V and 3 bases from J, the junction kept 10 bases outside the gene matches. CDR3 length: 15 residues. The CDR3 protein is CASSTTSGIVYEQYV. CDR3 DNA sequence: TGTGCCAGCAGTACTACCAGCGGGATAGTCTACGAGCAGTACGTC.

V is TRBV6-1 and J is TRBJ1-1; D remains ambiguous. Between the trimmed V and J ends, which lost 4 bases and 4 bases, there was a span of 4 bases. CDR1 and CDR2 from the germline V gene are MNHNS and SASEGT. CDR3 length: 11 amino acids. The chain's CDR3 is CASSGLTEAFF. The DNA for the CDR3 is TGTGCCAGCAGTGGACTCACTGAAGCTTTCTTT.

The chain links TRBV29-1 to TRBJ2-7, with D perhaps being TRBD1 or TRBD2 (5 bases each). V was clipped by 3 bases and J by 5 bases, with 11 bases between them. Per germline, CDR1 SQVTM and CDR2 ANQGSEA. The CDR3 has 12 amino acids. CDR3 sequence reads: CSVDSGTHEQYF. The CDR3 nucleotides read TGCAGCGTTGATTCGGGGACCCACGAGCAGTACTTC.

This chain connects TRBV4-3 to TRBJ2-2, with 9 bases lining up with TRBD2. The CDR3 runs 16 residues. V was pared by 0 bases and J by 3 bases, with 2 bases of the junction left unmatched. Germline-derived CDR1 and CDR2 are LGHNA and YSLEER. The CDR3 is CASSQESGRYTGELFF. In DNA form, the CDR3 reads TGCGCCAGCAGCCAAGAAAGCGGGAGGTACACCGGGGAGCTGTTTTTT.

This chain uses TRBV30 with TRBJ1-1, with a possible D match to TRBD1 (6 bases). This CDR3 spans 13 amino acids. V was clipped by 8 bases and J by 1 base, with 14 bases between them. The V gene's germline CDR1 is GTSNPN and CDR2 SVGIG (reference sequence). Here the CDR3 reads CARNREPNTEAFF. CDR3 sequence (DNA): TGTGCCCGAAACAGGGAACCGAACACTGAAGCTTTCTTT. Full variable domain (missing parts from reference TRBV30 and TRBJ1-1): SQTIHQWPATLVQPVGSPLSLECTVEGTSNPNLYWYRQAAGRGLQLLFYSVGIGQISSEVPQNLSASRPQDRQFILSSKKLLLSDSGFYLCARNREPNTEAFFGQGTRLTVV.

This chain connects TRBV11-3 to TRBJ2-3; D possibly corresponds to TRBD1 (5 bases). This CDR3 spans 14 amino acids. Trimming pared 3 bases from V and 3 bases from J, leaving 10 bases between. Looked up from germline, CDR1 is SGHNT and CDR2 is YENEEA. The DNA of the CDR3 is TGTGCCAGCAGCTTGCCTGGGGCGACAGATACGCAGTATTTT. It translates to CASSLPGATDTQYF.

The chain is built from TRBV9 and TRBJ2-1; the match to TRBD2 covers 13 bases. The germline gives CDR1 SGDLS, CDR2 YYNGEE. The CDR3 length is 21 residues. J gave up 1 base and V 3 bases, and 16 bases lay outside the gene matches. The CDR3 loop is CASSASAGTSGVERSYNEQFF. The CDR3 nucleotides are TGTGCCAGCAGCGCCTCGGCCGGGACTAGCGGGGTGGAGCGATCCTACAATGAGCAGTTCTTC.

CDR3 loop: CASRRTSGGNEQFF. CDR3 nucleotides: TGTGCCAGCAGGAGGACTAGCGGGGGAAATGAGCAGTTCTTC. V usage is TRBV6-4 and J usage is TRBJ2-1; the match to TRBD2 covers 13 bases. V shed 6 bases and J 7 bases; nucleotides not matched to a gene: 3. CDR3 size: 14 residues. Germline V gives CDR1 MRHNA, CDR2 SNTAGT.

The chain uses TRBV28 and TRBJ2-1; possibly TRBD2 for D (7 bases). V was shortened by 7 bases and J by 4 bases, with 14 bases between the two germline ends. Germline V lookup: CDR1 MDHEN, CDR2 SYDVKM. The length of the CDR3 is 14 residues. Here the CDR3 reads CASKRDTEYNEQFF. The CDR3 DNA follows: TGTGCCAGCAAGCGGGACACGGAATACAATGAGCAGTTCTTC. The full variable domain, completed using reference TRBV28 and TRBJ2-1, is DVKVTQSSRYLVKRTGEKVFLECVQDMDHENMFWYRQDPGLGLRLIYFSYDVKMKEKGDIPEGYSVSREKKERFSLILESASTNQTSMYLCASKRDTEYNEQFFGPGTRLTVL.

The J gene is TRBJ1-5, the V gene TRBV6-1, with 9 nucleotides matching TRBD1. CDR3 size: 16 residues. V gave up 1 base and J gave up 4 bases; unmatched junction bases: 5. Germline V lookup: CDR1 MNHNS, CDR2 SASEGT. The CDR3 sequence: CASSEGLGQGNQPQHF. The CDR3 DNA is TGTGCCAGCAGTGAAGGTCTAGGACAGGGGAATCAGCCCCAGCATTTT.

The V and J genes are TRBV18 and TRBJ2-7; 10 bases are shared with TRBD1. This CDR3 comprises 14 residues. Germline assignment: CDR1 KGHSH and CDR2 LQKENI. After removal of 3 bases from V and 6 bases from J, the junction contained 5 bases not matched to a gene. In DNA form, the CDR3 reads TGTGCCAGCTCACCGGGACAGGGGTGGGTCGAGCAGTACTTC. Amino acids: CASSPGQGWVEQYF.